This is a list of T cell receptor beta chains from one sample in a study of blood T cell repertoires in COVID-19. This table comes from immunoSEQ multiplex PCR, and its TCRdb copy is limited to in-frame clones, with some not included. The sample has about 47,000 clones, 88% seen once; the top ten hold approximately 2.9%. The sample comprised peripheral blood. Every receptor here comes from a man between 45 and 60 years old with active COVID-19. Each CDR3 is given with its conserved first and last residue. A D gene is named only where the DNA matches it firmly. Size tells how often a clone was seen (once, few, many) or the class of an expanded clone, and some rows leave it out.

V,D,size,J,DNA,CDR3
TRBV3-1/TRBV3-2,.,.,TRBJ2-3,TGTGCCAGCAGCCCCGGTCCGGGTTCAGCAGATACGCAGTATTTT,CASSPGPGSADTQYF
TRBV7-8,TRBD1,.,TRBJ2-7,TGTGCCAGCAGCTTAGCGGGACAGGGCCACGAGCAGTACTTC,CASSLAGQGHEQYF
TRBV5-1,.,.,TRBJ2-3,TGCGCCAGCAGCTTGGTTGGAGGAGGCACAGATACGCAGTATTTT,CASSLVGGGTDTQYF
TRBV2,.,.,TRBJ2-2,TGTGCCAGCAGCGTAAGGGGTTCCGGGGAGCTGTTTTTT,CASSVRGSGELFF
TRBV27,TRBD1,once,TRBJ1-5,TGTGCCAGCAGCAGAATGGACAGGGGGGGCAATCAGCCCCAGCATTTT,CASSRMDRGGNQPQHF
TRBV4-1,TRBD1,.,TRBJ1-4,TGCGCCAGCAGCCATTCCGAGCAGGGGGCGACGAGGATAGATGAAAAACTGTTTTTT,CASSHSEQGATRIDEKLFF
TRBV2,.,.,TRBJ2-7,TGTGCCAGCAGTGATTTACAAACCTACGAGCAGTACTTC,CASSDLQTYEQYF
TRBV4-1,.,.,TRBJ2-5,TGCGCCAGCAGCCAAGATGAGGGTCTGGAGACCCAGTACTTC,CASSQDEGLETQYF
TRBV29-1,.,.,TRBJ1-6,TGCGCTGGGGGGGCCGGGAGGGATTCACCCCTCCACTTT,CAGGAGRDSPLHF
TRBV7-3,TRBD2,.,TRBJ2-3,TGTGCCAGCAGAGACTCCTCCTTAGCGGGAGGGCCCACAGATACGCAGTATTTT,CASRDSSLAGGPTDTQYF
TRBV23-1,TRBD2,.,TRBJ2-5,TGCGCCAGCAGTCAAGGGGCAGGGAGCCGGGGGGCCCAGTACTTC,CASSQGAGSRGAQYF
TRBV6-5,.,.,TRBJ2-7,TGTGCCAGCAGAGAGTGGGGCCTCAGCTCCTACGAGCAGTACTTC,CASREWGLSSYEQYF
TRBV5-4,.,.,TRBJ1-1,TGTGCCAGCAGCTTGGCCATCAGAAGTGAAGCTTTCTTT,CASSLAIRSEAFF
TRBV21-1,.,once,TRBJ1-1,TGTGCCAGCAGGGGGGGACCGGGACAGGGTCTGAGCACTGAAGCTTTCTTT,CASRGGPGQGLSTEAFF
TRBV5-5,.,once,TRBJ2-7,TGTGCCAGCAGCTTCAGCTACGAGCAGTACTTC,CASSFSYEQYF
TRBV3-1/TRBV3-2,.,.,TRBJ2-5,TGTGCCAGCAGCCGAGTATTCGGGTTCGGGGAGACCCAGTACTTC,CASSRVFGFGETQYF
TRBV30,.,.,TRBJ2-1,TGTGCCTGGAACTTCAATTACAATGAGCAGTTCTTC,CAWNFNYNEQFF
TRBV6-5,.,.,TRBJ2-1,TGTGCCAGCAGTTCCCCGGACAGCCGCTCCTACAATGAGCAGTTCTTC,CASSSPDSRSYNEQFF